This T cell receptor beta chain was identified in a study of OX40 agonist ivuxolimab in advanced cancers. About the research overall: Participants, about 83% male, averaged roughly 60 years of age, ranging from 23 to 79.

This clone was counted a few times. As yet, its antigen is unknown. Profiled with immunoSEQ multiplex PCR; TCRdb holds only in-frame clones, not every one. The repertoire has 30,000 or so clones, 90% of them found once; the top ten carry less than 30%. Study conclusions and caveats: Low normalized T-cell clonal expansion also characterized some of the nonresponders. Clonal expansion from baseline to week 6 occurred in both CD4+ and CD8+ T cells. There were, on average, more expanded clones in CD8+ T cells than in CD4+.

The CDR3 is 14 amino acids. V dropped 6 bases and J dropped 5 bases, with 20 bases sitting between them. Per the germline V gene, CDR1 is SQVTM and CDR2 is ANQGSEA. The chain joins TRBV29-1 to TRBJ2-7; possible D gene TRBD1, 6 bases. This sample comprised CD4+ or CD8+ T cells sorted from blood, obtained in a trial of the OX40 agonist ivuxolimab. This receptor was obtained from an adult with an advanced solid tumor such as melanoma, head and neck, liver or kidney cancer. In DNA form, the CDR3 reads TGCAGCGTGACCCTCAGGGGTGAAGTGGACGAGCAGTACTTC. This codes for CSVTLRGEVDEQYF.